The 26 T cell receptor beta chains listed next were all sequenced from one sample in a study of blood T cell repertoires in COVID-19. TCRdb keeps only in-frame clones here, not all; method: immunoSEQ multiplex PCR. The table includes 150,000 to 200,000 clones, roughly 88% detected once. Sequencing used PBMCs or T cells enriched from blood (not recorded which). These receptors came from a man in his sixties or seventies who had been exposed to COVID-19.

V is TRBV9 and J is TRBJ1-2; no firm D call. Germline V gene data show CDR1 as SGDLS and CDR2 as YYNGEE. CDR3 size: 15 residues. V was shortened by 7 bases and J by 5 bases, with 21 bases between the two germline ends. The chain's CDR3 is CASASGPTALYGYTF. The CDR3 DNA reads as TGTGCCAGCGCTTCTGGGCCAACTGCCCTTTATGGCTACACCTTC.

The CDR3 sequence: CATSRDKGVGNEQFF. The CDR3 DNA follows: TGTGCCACCAGCAGAGATAAGGGGGTTGGCAATGAGCAGTTCTTC. The rearrangement joins TRBV15 to TRBJ2-1; D is perhaps TRBD1 (6 bases). The germline gives CDR1 LNHNV, CDR2 YYDKDF (reference sequence). The CDR3 is 15 residues long. V was trimmed by 0 bases and J by 6 bases, leaving 12 bases between them.

The chain uses TRBV29-1 and TRBJ2-2; TRBD1 is a possible D gene (6 bases). Trimming cost V 4 bases and J 0 bases, with 21 bases left between them. Germline V gives CDR1 SQVTM, CDR2 ANQGSEA. The CDR3 has 18 amino acids. CDR3 nucleotides: TGCAGCGTTGCAAATCCCTGGCCTGGACAGCCGAACACCGGGGAGCTGTTTTTT. Translating it yields CSVANPWPGQPNTGELFF.

DNA for the CDR3: TGCGCCAGCAGTGATTCATATGGGGACTCGTATCAGTACTTC. This gives the protein CASSDSYGDSYQYF. This chain links TRBV10-2 with TRBJ2-4; possible D gene TRBD2, 6 bases. The V gene's germline CDR1 is WSHSY and CDR2 SAAADI. The CDR3 consists of 14 residues. Trimming cost V 3 bases and J 12 bases, with 18 bases left between them.

This clone has only a few counts. The rearrangement links TRBV28 to TRBJ1-2, with D perhaps TRBD1 (6 bases). The CDR3 spans 14 residues. With 2 bases removed from V and 3 bases from J, the gap between germline ends came to 10 bases. Germline CDR1 and CDR2: MDHEN and SYDVKM. The CDR3 nucleotides are TGTGCCAGCAGTTTAGGACGGACAGACTATGGCTACACCTTC. As protein: CASSLGRTDYGYTF.

The genes are TRBV12-3 or TRBV12-4 and TRBJ2-7; D uncertain. V was clipped by 6 bases and J by 3 bases, with 9 bases between them. The CDR3 length is 12 residues. The DNA for the CDR3 is TGTGCCAGCAGCCCCCTTTTCTACGAGCAGTACTTC. Its protein is CASSPLFYEQYF.

The chain couples TRBV25-1 to TRBJ2-5; perhaps TRBD2 as D (6 bases). Germline CDR1 reads MGHDK; CDR2 reads SYGVNS. V lost 3 bases to trimming and J lost 5 bases, with 19 bases between them. The CDR3 is made up of 16 amino acids. CDR3 nucleotide sequence: TGTGCCAGCAGTGATTGGGTTAGCGGACTCGGGGAGACCCAGTACTTC. As protein: CASSDWVSGLGETQYF.

The chain is built from TRBV11-2 and TRBJ2-3; TRBD2 matches at 12 bases. Germline V gene sequence: CDR1 SGHAT, CDR2 FQNNGV. With 5 bases clipped from V and 0 bases from J, the junction kept 6 bases outside the gene matches. This CDR3 is built from 17 residues. The CDR3 DNA follows: TGTGCCAGCAGCGGGCGGACTAGCGGGGTTAGCACAGATACGCAGTATTTT. Its protein is CASSGRTSGVSTDTQYF. The entire variable domain, with the rest obtained from reference TRBV11-2 and TRBJ2-3, is as follows: EAGVAQSPRYKIIEKRQSVAFWCNPISGHATLYWYQQILGQGPKLLIQFQNNGVVDDSQLPKDRFSAERLKGVDSTLKIQPAKLEDSAVYLCASSGRTSGVSTDTQYFGPGTRLTVL.

The genes are TRBV11-2 and TRBJ1-2; perhaps TRBD1 as D (5 bases). The CDR3 loop spans 15 amino acids. V lost 7 bases, J lost 0 bases, and 15 bases lay in between. Germline CDR1 reads SGHAT; CDR2 reads FQNNGV. The chain's CDR3 is CASTPAGGANYGYTF. CDR3 nucleotide sequence: TGTGCCAGCACCCCAGCGGGGGGAGCTAACTATGGCTACACCTTC.

In DNA, the CDR3 is TGCGCCAGCAGCGTTCAATCCGGGACCTACGAGCAGTACTTC. It codes for CASSVQSGTYEQYF. This chain connects TRBV5-1 to TRBJ2-7, with a possible D match to TRBD2 (5 bases). The germline CDR1 and CDR2 sequences are SGHRS and YFSETQ. This CDR3 region has 14 residues. Trimming cost V 4 bases and J 2 bases, with 13 bases left between them.

The genes are TRBV11-2 and TRBJ2-7, with 8 bases fitting TRBD2. V was pared by 1 base and J by 6 bases, with 5 bases of the junction left unmatched. The CDR3 is made up of 14 amino acids. Germline CDR1 is SGHAT and CDR2 is FQNNGV. CDR3 amino acids: CASSLAGGPTEQYF. The CDR3 DNA reads as TGTGCCAGCAGCTTAGCGGGGGGGCCTACCGAGCAGTACTTC.

This clone was counted only a few times. V usage is TRBV6-6 and J usage is TRBJ1-2; possible D gene TRBD1, 5 bases. Trimming removed 7 bases from V and 8 bases from J, with 20 bases in between. CDR3 length equals 14 residues. CDR1 MNHNY and CDR2 SVGAGI come from the germline V gene (reference sequence). DNA of the CDR3: TGTGCCAGCACCCCGATGCGGGGCGCGAGGGGCTACACCTTC. Its translation: CASTPMRGARGYTF.

The chain is built from TRBV2 and TRBJ1-4; D is unclear. From germline, CDR1 is SNHLY and CDR2 FYNNEI. The germline V and J ends were trimmed by 6 bases and 0 bases, with 8 bases remaining between them. The CDR3 totals 14 residues. The CDR3 here is CASRARATNEKLFF. The CDR3 DNA reads as TGTGCCAGCAGGGCTCGGGCAACTAATGAAAAACTGTTTTTT.

The sample holds a few counts of this clone. The V call is TRBV7-2, the J call TRBJ1-1, with TRBD1 matching 9 bases. The trim removed 1 base at V and 7 bases at J, leaving 7 bases unmatched. Germline lookup yields CDR1 SGHTA and CDR2 FQGNSA. CDR3 size: 15 residues. The CDR3 reads CASSLEGQGIVEAFF. In nucleotides, the CDR3 is TGTGCCAGCAGCTTAGAGGGACAGGGAATAGTTGAAGCTTTCTTT.

This chain joins TRBV6-5 and TRBJ2-5; 8 bases align to TRBD1. Germline V gene data show CDR1 as MNHEY and CDR2 as SVGAGI. J gave up 1 base and V 6 bases, and 7 bases lay outside the gene matches. This CDR3 region has 15 residues. This chain's CDR3 is CASSHRDRLQETQYF. DNA of the CDR3: TGTGCCAGCAGCCACCGGGACAGGCTCCAAGAGACCCAGTACTTC.

This chain joins TRBV7-3 and TRBJ2-4; 10 positions match TRBD1. The CDR3 extends over 14 amino acids. The V segment lost 2 bases and the J segment 6 bases; nucleotides outside the gene matches: 1. Germline V lookup: CDR1 SGHTA, CDR2 FQGTGA. The CDR3 coding sequence is TGTGCCAGCAGCTTAGGGGACAGGGGAAACATTCAGTACTTC. It encodes CASSLGDRGNIQYF.

The chain couples TRBV6-2 or TRBV6-3 to TRBJ2-5, with a weak D call TRBD1 (6 bases). This CDR3 is 15 amino acids long. Deletions cut 0 bases from V and 5 bases from J, with 13 bases between. CDR1 is MNHEY, CDR2 SVGEGT, per germline. The CDR3 is CASSYSWGREETQYF. For the CDR3, the DNA is TGTGCCAGCAGTTACTCGTGGGGGCGCGAGGAGACCCAGTACTTC.

The chain combines TRBV3-1 (or the pseudogene TRBV3-2) with TRBJ1-1; D might be TRBD1 (5 bases). Germline V gene sequence: CDR1 LGHDT, CDR2 YNNKEL (reference sequence). The V end was cut by 0 bases, the J end by 5 bases, with 10 bases between. The CDR3 length is 14 residues. The CDR3 spells CASSQEGVWTEAFF. The CDR3 bases are TGTGCCAGCAGCCAAGAAGGGGTTTGGACTGAAGCTTTCTTT.

The rearrangement links TRBV7-2 to TRBJ2-1; the D gene is possibly TRBD2 (5 bases). CDR1 and CDR2 from the germline V gene are SGHTA and FQGNSA. Trimming cost V 4 bases and J 9 bases, with 19 bases left between them. The CDR3 consists of 15 residues. The DNA of the CDR3 is TGTGCCAGCAGCTCCCAGCTAGCTTCGGCAAGTGAGCAGTTCTTC. It translates to CASSSQLASASEQFF.

V gene TRBV28 combines with J gene TRBJ1-6, with 8 bases matching TRBD1. Germline-derived CDR1 and CDR2 are MDHEN and SYDVKM. The V and J ends lost 2 bases and 7 bases, in that order; junction bases with no gene match: 7. The CDR3 covers 16 residues. CDR3 coding DNA: TGTGCCAGCAGTTTACTAGGACAGGGAGGAAATTCACCCCTCCACTTT. Residues: CASSLLGQGGNSPLHF.

This chain links TRBV7-2 with TRBJ2-7; 8 nucleotides match TRBD2. The CDR3 has 16 residues. Trimming removed 3 bases from V and 4 bases from J; junction bases left unmatched: 11. Germline CDR1 is SGHTA and CDR2 is FQGNSA. CDR3 in amino acids: CASSLWTSLNLYEQYF. CDR3 nucleotide sequence: TGTGCCAGCAGCTTGTGGACTAGCCTAAACCTTTACGAGCAGTACTTC.

The V and J genes are TRBV19 and TRBJ2-2, with D possibly being TRBD1 (5 bases). This CDR3 region has 13 residues. Trimming pared 5 bases from V and 4 bases from J, leaving 8 bases between. The V gene's germline CDR1 is LNHDA and CDR2 SQIVND (reference sequence). The CDR3 loop is CASSSQGTGELFF. The CDR3 bases are TGTGCCAGTAGTTCCCAGGGCACCGGGGAGCTGTTTTTT.

The chain carries TRBV5-1 and TRBJ1-1, with D uncertain. CDR1 and CDR2 from the germline V gene are SGHRS and YFSETQ. The CDR3 is 13 residues long. V lost 1 base, J lost 3 bases, and 7 bases lay in between. In nucleotides, the CDR3 is TGCGCCAGCAGCTTGATGGCGGACACTGAAGCTTTCTTT. This encodes CASSLMADTEAFF.

The CDR3 protein is CASSKTGSSNEQYF. The CDR3 nucleotides read TGTGCCAGCAGCAAAACAGGGAGTTCGAACGAGCAGTACTTC. This chain uses TRBV21-1 with TRBJ2-7; the table's D call, TRBD1, was not checked against the DNA. TRBV21-1 is a pseudogene segment. CDR3 length: 14 residues.

This clone came up many times. The rearrangement joins TRBV7-9 to TRBJ2-7, with a weak D call TRBD2 (6 bases). V gave up 1 base and J gave up 6 bases, with 13 bases separating them. Germline lookup yields CDR1 SEHNR and CDR2 FQNEAQ (reference sequence). This CDR3 has 14 amino acids. This CDR3 reads CASSLGWGTVEQYF. The CDR3 bases are TGTGCCAGCAGCTTAGGATGGGGGACTGTCGAGCAGTACTTC.

The chain links TRBV7-2 to TRBJ2-2; D perhaps matches TRBD1 (6 bases). With 7 bases removed from V and 0 bases from J, the gap between germline ends came to 12 bases. This CDR3 spans 15 amino acids. The germline gives CDR1 SGHTA, CDR2 FQGNSA. The CDR3 is CASKPAGANTGELFF. DNA for the CDR3: TGTGCCAGCAAACCCGCAGGGGCGAACACCGGGGAGCTGTTTTTT.